Many counts were recorded for the clone carrying this TCR beta chain. This specimen comes from a study of T-cell reconstitution after alpha-beta-depleted transplantation in children. V lost 2 bases, J lost 5 bases, and 6 bases stayed unmatched. The CDR3 has 15 residues. CDR1 is SGHVS and CDR2 is FQNEAQ in the germline V gene. Using unique molecular identifiers, the investigators prepared the TCRbeta library. TCRdb reanalysed the PCR reads using MiXCR and keeps one entry per CDR3 protein. The profile covers approximately 290,000 distinct CDR3 sequences, with around 10% appearing a single time and less than 25% taken by the ten largest.

The V call is TRBV7-8, the J call TRBJ2-5; 9 bases align to TRBD1. This clonotype was obtained from a male patient aged 2-15 years who had a stem cell transplant for chronic granulomatous disease, so the T cells may come from the graft donor. The sample consisted of peripheral blood, taken 180 days after TCRalphabeta/CD19-depleted stem cell transplant. The CDR3 nucleotides read TGTGCCAGCAGCTTACGGGACAGGGATCTCGAGACCCAGTACTTC. Translating it yields CASSLRDRDLETQYF.